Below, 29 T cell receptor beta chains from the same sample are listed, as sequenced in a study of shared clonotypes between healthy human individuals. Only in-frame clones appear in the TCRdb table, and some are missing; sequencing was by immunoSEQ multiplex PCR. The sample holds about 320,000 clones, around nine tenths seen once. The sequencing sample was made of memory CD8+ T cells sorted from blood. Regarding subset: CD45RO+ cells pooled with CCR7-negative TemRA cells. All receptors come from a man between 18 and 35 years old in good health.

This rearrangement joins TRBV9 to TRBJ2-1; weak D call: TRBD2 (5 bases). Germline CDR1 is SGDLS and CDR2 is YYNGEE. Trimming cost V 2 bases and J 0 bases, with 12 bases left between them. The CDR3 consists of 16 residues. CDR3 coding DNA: TGTGCCAGCAGCGTTCTAAGCGGTAGCTCCTACAATGAGCAGTTCTTC. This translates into CASSVLSGSSYNEQFF.

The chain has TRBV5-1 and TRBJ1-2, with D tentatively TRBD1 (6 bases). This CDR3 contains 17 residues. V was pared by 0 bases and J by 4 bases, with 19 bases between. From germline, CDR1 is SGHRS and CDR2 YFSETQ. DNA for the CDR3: TGCGCCAGCAGCTTGGAGACAGGACCCCCTTCAACCTATGGCTACACCTTC. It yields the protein CASSLETGPPSTYGYTF.

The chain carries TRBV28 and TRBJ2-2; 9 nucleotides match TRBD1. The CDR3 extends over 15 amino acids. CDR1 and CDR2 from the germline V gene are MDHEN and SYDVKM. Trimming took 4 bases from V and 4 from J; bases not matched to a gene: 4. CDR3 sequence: CASSSRTGATGELFF. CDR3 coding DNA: TGTGCCAGCAGTTCCAGGACAGGGGCCACCGGGGAGCTGTTTTTT.

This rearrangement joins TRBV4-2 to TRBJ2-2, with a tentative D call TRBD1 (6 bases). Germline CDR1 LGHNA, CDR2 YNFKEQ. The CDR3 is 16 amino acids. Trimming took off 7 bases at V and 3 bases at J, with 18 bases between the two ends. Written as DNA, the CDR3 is TGTGCCAGCACCGATATTGCAGGGGTCCACACCGGGGAGCTGTTTTTT. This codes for CASTDIAGVHTGELFF.

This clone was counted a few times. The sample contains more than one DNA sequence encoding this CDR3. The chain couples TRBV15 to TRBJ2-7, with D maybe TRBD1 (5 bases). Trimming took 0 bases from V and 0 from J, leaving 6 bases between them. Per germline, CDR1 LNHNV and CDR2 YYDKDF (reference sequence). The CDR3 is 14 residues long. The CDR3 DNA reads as TGTGCCACCAGCAGAGAAGGGGTCTCCTACGAGCAGTACTTC. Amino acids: CATSREGVSYEQYF.

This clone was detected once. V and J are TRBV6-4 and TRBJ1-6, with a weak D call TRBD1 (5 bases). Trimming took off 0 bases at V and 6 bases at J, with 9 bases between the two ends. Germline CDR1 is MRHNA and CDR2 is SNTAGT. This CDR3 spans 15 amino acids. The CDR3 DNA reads TGTGCCAGCAGTGACTCTGGACACCTTAATTCACCCCTCCACTTT. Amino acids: CASSDSGHLNSPLHF.

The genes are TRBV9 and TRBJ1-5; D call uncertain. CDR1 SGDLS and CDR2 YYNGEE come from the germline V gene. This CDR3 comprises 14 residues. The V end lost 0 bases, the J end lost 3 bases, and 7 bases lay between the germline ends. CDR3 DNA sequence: TGTGCCAGCAGCGTAGGGAGCGACAATCAGCCCCAGCATTTT. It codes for CASSVGSDNQPQHF.

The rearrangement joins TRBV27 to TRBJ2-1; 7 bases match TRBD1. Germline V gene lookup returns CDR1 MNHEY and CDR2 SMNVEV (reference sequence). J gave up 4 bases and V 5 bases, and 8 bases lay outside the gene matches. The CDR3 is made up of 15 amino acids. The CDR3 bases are TGTGCCAGCAGTAGCGACAGGGTATCTTACAATGAGCAGTTCTTC. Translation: CASSSDRVSYNEQFF.

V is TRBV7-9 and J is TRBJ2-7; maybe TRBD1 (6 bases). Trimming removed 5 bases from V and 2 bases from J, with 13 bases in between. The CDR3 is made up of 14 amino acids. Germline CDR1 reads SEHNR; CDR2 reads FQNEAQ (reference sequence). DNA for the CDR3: TGTGCCAGCAGCCAAACACAGGGCACCTACGAGCAGTACTTC. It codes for CASSQTQGTYEQYF.

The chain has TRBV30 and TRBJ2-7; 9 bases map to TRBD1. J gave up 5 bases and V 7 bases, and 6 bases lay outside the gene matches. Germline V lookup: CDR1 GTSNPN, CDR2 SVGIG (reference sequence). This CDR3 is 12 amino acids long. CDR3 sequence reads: CAFSGQGNEQYF. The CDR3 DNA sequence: TGTGCCTTTTCGGGACAGGGTAACGAGCAGTACTTC.

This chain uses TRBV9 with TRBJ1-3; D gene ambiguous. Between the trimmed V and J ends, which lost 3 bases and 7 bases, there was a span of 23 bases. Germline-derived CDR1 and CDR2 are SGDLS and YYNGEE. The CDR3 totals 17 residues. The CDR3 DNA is TGTGCCAGCAGCGACCCGGTTGGTGATGGGTCGACGAACACCATATATTTT. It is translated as CASSDPVGDGSTNTIYF.

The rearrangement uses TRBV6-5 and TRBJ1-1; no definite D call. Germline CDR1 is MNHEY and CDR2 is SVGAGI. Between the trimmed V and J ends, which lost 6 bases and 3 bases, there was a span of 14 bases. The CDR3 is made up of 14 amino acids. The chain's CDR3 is CASRGWRTDTEAFF. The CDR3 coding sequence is TGTGCCAGCAGGGGGTGGAGGACGGACACTGAAGCTTTCTTT.

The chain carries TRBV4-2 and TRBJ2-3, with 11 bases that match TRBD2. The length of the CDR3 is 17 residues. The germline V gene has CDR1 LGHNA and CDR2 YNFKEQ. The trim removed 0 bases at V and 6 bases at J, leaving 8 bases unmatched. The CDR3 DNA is TGTGCCAGCAGCCAAGAAGGTAGCGGGGGGGCCTTTGATACGCAGTATTTT. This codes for CASSQEGSGGAFDTQYF.

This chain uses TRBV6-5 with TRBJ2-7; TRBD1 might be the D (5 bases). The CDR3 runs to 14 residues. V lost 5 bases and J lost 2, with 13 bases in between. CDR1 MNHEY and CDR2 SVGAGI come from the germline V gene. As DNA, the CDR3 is TGTGCCAGCAGTGCCCAGGGAAACCCCTACGAGCAGTACTTC. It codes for CASSAQGNPYEQYF.

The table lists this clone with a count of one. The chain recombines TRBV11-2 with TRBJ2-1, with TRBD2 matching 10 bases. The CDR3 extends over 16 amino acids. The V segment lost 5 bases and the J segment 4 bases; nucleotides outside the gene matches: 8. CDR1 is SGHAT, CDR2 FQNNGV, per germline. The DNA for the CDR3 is TGTGCCAGCAGCAATACAGGGACTAGCGCTTACAATGAGCAGTTCTTC. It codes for CASSNTGTSAYNEQFF.

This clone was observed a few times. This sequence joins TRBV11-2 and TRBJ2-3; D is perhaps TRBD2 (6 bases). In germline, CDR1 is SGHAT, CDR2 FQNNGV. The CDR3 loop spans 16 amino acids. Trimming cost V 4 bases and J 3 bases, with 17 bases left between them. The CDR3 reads CASSSIREEGTDTQYF. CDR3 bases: TGTGCCAGCAGCTCGATCAGGGAGGAAGGGACAGATACGCAGTATTTT.

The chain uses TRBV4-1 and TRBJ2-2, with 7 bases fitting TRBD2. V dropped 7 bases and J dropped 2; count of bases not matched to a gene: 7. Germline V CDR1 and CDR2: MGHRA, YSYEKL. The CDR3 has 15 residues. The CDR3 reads CASTRAGVNTGELFF. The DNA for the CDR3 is TGCGCCAGCACCCGGGCGGGAGTTAACACCGGGGAGCTGTTTTTT.

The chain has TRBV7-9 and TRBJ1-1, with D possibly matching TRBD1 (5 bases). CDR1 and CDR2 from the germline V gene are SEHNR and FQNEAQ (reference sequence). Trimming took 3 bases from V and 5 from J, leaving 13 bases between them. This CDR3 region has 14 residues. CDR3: CASSFSEGHTEAFF. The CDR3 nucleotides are TGTGCCAGCAGCTTTTCGGAGGGGCATACTGAAGCTTTCTTT.

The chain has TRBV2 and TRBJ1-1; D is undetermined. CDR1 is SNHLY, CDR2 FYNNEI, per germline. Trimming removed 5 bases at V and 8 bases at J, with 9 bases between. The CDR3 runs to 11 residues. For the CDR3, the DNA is TGTGCCAGCAGTCTACAATTAGAAGCTTTCTTT. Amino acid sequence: CASSLQLEAFF.

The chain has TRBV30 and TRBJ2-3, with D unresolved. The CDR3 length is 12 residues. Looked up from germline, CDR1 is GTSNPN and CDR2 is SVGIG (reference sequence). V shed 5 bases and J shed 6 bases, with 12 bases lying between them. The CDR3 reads CAWEVLDDTQYF. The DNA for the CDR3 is TGTGCCTGGGAGGTCCTAGATGATACGCAGTATTTT. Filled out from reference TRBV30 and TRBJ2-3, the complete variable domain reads SQTIHQWPATLVQPVGSPLSLECTVEGTSNPNLYWYRQAAGRGLQLLFYSVGIGQISSEVPQNLSASRPQDRQFILSSKKLLLSDSGFYLCAWEVLDDTQYFGPGTRLTVL.

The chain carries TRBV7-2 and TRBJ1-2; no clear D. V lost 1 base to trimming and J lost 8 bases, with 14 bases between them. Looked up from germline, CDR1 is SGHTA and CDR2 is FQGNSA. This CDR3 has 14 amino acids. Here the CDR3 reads CASSLEAWGGGYTF. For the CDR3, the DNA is TGTGCCAGCAGCTTAGAAGCATGGGGAGGAGGCTACACCTTC.

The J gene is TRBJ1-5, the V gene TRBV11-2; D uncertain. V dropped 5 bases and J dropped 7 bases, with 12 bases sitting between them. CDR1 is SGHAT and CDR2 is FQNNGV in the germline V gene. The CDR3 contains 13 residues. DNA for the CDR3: TGTGCCAGCAGCCCCCCCGAGGGCCAGCCCCAGCATTTT. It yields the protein CASSPPEGQPQHF.

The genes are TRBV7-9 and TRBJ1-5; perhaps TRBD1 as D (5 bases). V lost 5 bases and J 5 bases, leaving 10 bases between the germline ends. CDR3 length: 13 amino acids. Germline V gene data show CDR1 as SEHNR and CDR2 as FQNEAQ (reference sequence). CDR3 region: CASSLGTHQPQHF. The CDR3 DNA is TGTGCCAGCAGCCTCGGGACTCATCAGCCCCAGCATTTT.

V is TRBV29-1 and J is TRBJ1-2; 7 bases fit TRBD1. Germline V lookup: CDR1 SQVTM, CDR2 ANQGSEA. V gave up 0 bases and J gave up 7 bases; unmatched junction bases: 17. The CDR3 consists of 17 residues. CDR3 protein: CSVEDPYQGDLGLGYTF. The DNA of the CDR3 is TGCAGCGTTGAAGATCCCTACCAGGGGGACTTGGGGCTTGGCTACACCTTC. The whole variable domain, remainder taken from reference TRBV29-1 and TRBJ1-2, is SAVISQKPSRDICQRGTSLTIQCQVDSQVTMMFWYRQQPGQSLTLIATANQGSEATYESGFVIDKFPISRPNLTFSTLTVSNMSPEDSSIYLCSVEDPYQGDLGLGYTFGSGTRLTVV.

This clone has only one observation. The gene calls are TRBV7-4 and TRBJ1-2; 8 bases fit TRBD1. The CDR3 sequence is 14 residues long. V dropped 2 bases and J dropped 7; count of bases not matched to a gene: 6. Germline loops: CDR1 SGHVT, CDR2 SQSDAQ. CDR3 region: CASSLRAGGLGYTF. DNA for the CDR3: TGTGCCAGCAGCTTAAGGGCAGGGGGCCTTGGCTACACCTTC.

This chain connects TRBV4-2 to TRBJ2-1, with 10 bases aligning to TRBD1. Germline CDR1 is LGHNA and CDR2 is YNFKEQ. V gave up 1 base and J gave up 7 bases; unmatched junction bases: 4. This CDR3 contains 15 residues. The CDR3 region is CASSQGQGARNEQFF. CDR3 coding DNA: TGTGCCAGCAGCCAAGGACAGGGGGCAAGAAATGAGCAGTTCTTC.

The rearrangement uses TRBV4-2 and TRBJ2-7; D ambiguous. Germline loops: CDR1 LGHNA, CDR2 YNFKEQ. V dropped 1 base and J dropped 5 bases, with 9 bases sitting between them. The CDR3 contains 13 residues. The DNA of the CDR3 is TGTGCCAGCAGCCAAGGGGATGGCCACGAGCAGTACTTC. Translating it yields CASSQGDGHEQYF.

The CDR3 loop reads CASSQDLVVQYF. CDR3 nucleotides: TGTGCCAGCAGCCAAGACTTAGTGGTGCAGTACTTC. The V and J genes are TRBV5-5 and TRBJ2-7; D remains ambiguous. CDR1 and CDR2 (germline): SGHKS, YYEKEE (reference sequence). The CDR3 has 12 residues. V was cut by 4 bases and J by 9 bases, with 14 bases left in between.

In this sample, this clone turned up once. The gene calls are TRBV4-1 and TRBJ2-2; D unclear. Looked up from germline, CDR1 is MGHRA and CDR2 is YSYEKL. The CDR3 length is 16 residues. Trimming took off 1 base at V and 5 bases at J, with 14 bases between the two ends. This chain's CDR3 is CASSQGGNGFTGELFF. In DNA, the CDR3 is TGCGCCAGCAGCCAAGGGGGAAACGGTTTTACCGGGGAGCTGTTTTTT.